The 8 T cell receptor beta chains in this list originate from one sample, sequenced in a study of T cell responses to AZD1222 COVID-19 vaccine. Here immunoSEQ multiplex PCR was the method, and the copy in TCRdb shows in-frame clones only, minus some. The sample lists about 270,000 clones; 90% to 95% were seen once. This material consisted of peripheral blood, taken 28 days after the second AZD1222 dose. These receptors originate from an adult who received the AZD1222 COVID-19 vaccine.

The genes are TRBV3-1 (or the pseudogene TRBV3-2) and TRBJ1-6, with TRBD1 as a possible D gene (5 bases). The CDR3 runs to 13 residues. V gave up 4 bases and J gave up 14 bases, with 15 bases separating them. Germline V gene data show CDR1 as LGHDT and CDR2 as YNNKEL (reference sequence). In DNA form, the CDR3 reads TGTGCCAGCAGCCTAGGGGAACTTGGGGCCCTCCACTTT. Translating gives CASSLGELGALHF.

The chain joins TRBV5-8 to TRBJ1-5; TRBD1 agrees at 11 bases. The CDR3 covers 15 residues. The J segment lost 7 bases and the V segment lost 4 bases, leaving 7 bases of the junction unmatched. Germline CDR1 and CDR2: SGHTS and YDEGEE. This CDR3 is CASSAGQGARQPQHF. The CDR3 region has the DNA TGTGCCAGCAGCGCCGGACAGGGGGCTAGACAGCCCCAGCATTTT.

The chain couples TRBV2 to TRBJ2-7, with 10 positions matching TRBD1. This CDR3 has 14 amino acids. Germline CDR1 SNHLY, CDR2 FYNNEI. Trimming at V came to 4 bases and at J to 6 bases, leaving 6 bases not matched to a gene. The DNA of the CDR3 is TGTGCCAGCAGTGCCGGGACAGGGGTAGGCGAGCAGTACTTC. Its translation: CASSAGTGVGEQYF.

A few counts support this clone. The J gene is TRBJ1-2, the V gene TRBV28; no reliable D call. The germline V gene encodes CDR1 MDHEN and CDR2 SYDVKM. This CDR3 is 12 amino acids long. The germline V and J ends were trimmed by 7 bases and 6 bases, with 12 bases remaining between them. The CDR3 loop is CASTLGINGYTF. CDR3 in DNA: TGTGCCAGCACTCTCGGGATAAATGGCTACACCTTC.

The gene calls are TRBV6-5 and TRBJ2-3, with D hard to call. V lost 6 bases to trimming and J lost 1 base, with 8 bases between them. The CDR3 runs to 13 residues. Germline V gene data show CDR1 as MNHEY and CDR2 as SVGAGI. The CDR3 protein is CASRNDRTDTQYF. In nucleotides, the CDR3 is TGTGCCAGCAGGAACGATCGCACAGATACGCAGTATTTT.

This clone was seen more than once but under ten times. V and J are TRBV5-1 and TRBJ2-7; TRBD1 matches 8 bases. Trimming at V came to 2 bases and at J to 5 bases, leaving 0 bases not matched to a gene. The CDR3 totals 12 residues. From germline, CDR1 is SGHRS and CDR2 YFSETQ. The CDR3 loop reads CASSLQGDEQYF. CDR3 nucleotides: TGCGCCAGCAGCTTACAGGGGGACGAGCAGTACTTC.

A remark on this clone: The identical CDR3 is also encoded by other nucleotide sequences in the sample. The V gene is TRBV5-1, the J gene TRBJ1-5; D not resolved. This CDR3 contains 14 residues. Germline assignment: CDR1 SGHRS and CDR2 YFSETQ. V was pared by 0 bases and J by 2 bases, with 6 bases between. The CDR3 here is CASSLGGGNQPQHF. The CDR3 DNA follows: TGCGCCAGCAGCTTGGGCGGGGGCAATCAGCCCCAGCATTTT. The variable domain in full, completed from reference TRBV5-1 and TRBJ1-5, reads KAGVTQTPRYLIKTRGQQVTLSCSPISGHRSVSWYQQTPGQGLQFLFEYFSETQRNKGNFPGRFSGRQFSNSRSEMNVSTLELGDSALYLCASSLGGGNQPQHFGDGTRLSIL.

The chain recombines TRBV10-3 with TRBJ2-5; maybe TRBD2 (5 bases). Germline V gives CDR1 ENHRY, CDR2 SYGVKD. V was shortened by 1 base and J by 4 bases, with 10 bases between the two germline ends. This CDR3 spans 14 amino acids. As DNA, the CDR3 is TGTGCCATCAGTGAGTTTGTTGAGGGAGAGACCCAGTACTTC. Translating it yields CAISEFVEGETQYF.